The T cell receptor (beta chain) described here comes from a study of OX40 agonist ivuxolimab in advanced cancers. Study results and caveats: The study observed clonal expansion of CD4+ and CD8+ blood T cells by week 6 at 0.1 to 3.0 mg/kg. Expanded clones belonging to CD8+ T cells outnumbered, on average, those of CD4+.

Sequenced by immunoSEQ multiplex PCR; TCRdb stores in-frame clones only, minus some. The sample records about 73,000 clones, roughly 80% being singletons. As to this clone: Its antigen is not known.

The CDR3 contains 15 residues. The V gene lost 3 bases and the J gene lost 1 base, with 8 bases spanning the gap. Germline V gene lookup returns CDR1 SGHKS and CDR2 YYEKEE (reference sequence). The clonotype comes from an adult with an advanced solid tumor such as melanoma, head and neck, liver or kidney cancer. The chain uses TRBV5-5 and TRBJ2-6; no clear D gene. The sequences come from CD4+ or CD8+ T cells sorted from blood, collected in a trial of the OX40 agonist ivuxolimab. The CDR3 region is CASSSQGSGANVLTF. Here the CDR3 DNA reads TGTGCCAGCAGCTCCCAAGGTTCTGGGGCCAACGTCCTGACTTTC.